These 20 T cell receptor beta chains were all obtained from the same sample, sequenced in a study of T cell responses to AZD1222 COVID-19 vaccine. The assay was immunoSEQ multiplex PCR, and TCRdb's table has in-frame clones only and misses some. The sample carries roughly 150,000 clones, 91% recorded once. The material was peripheral blood, obtained on day 0 of AZD1222 vaccination. The receptors come from an adult in good health.

The rearrangement joins TRBV28 to TRBJ1-2, with D hard to call. CDR1 MDHEN and CDR2 SYDVKM come from the germline V gene. V was clipped by 2 bases and J by 2 bases, with 12 bases between them. The length of the CDR3 is 15 residues. The CDR3 reads CASSLGWALNYGYTF. CDR3 nucleotide sequence: TGTGCCAGCAGTTTAGGGTGGGCCCTAAACTATGGCTACACCTTC.

Only one count was recorded for this clone. V and J are TRBV5-6 and TRBJ1-5; D gene uncertain. Trimming removed 1 base at V and 0 bases at J, with 5 bases between. The CDR3 spans 14 residues. Germline V gene lookup returns CDR1 SGHDT and CDR2 YYEEEE. Here the CDR3 reads CASSLIHSNQPQHF. CDR3 DNA sequence: TGTGCCAGCAGCTTGATTCATAGCAATCAGCCCCAGCATTTT. The whole variable domain, filled in from reference TRBV5-6 and TRBJ1-5, reads DAGVTQSPTHLIKTRGQQVTLRCSPKSGHDTVSWYQQALGQGPQFIFQYYEEEERQRGNFPDRFSGHQFPNYSSELNVNALLLGDSALYLCASSLIHSNQPQHFGDGTRLSIL.

This chain connects TRBV7-2 to TRBJ2-3, with D possibly being TRBD2 (7 bases). In germline, CDR1 is SGHTA, CDR2 FQGNSA. This CDR3 contains 17 residues. Deletions cut 1 base from V and 5 bases from J, with 19 bases between. The CDR3 reads CASSLGLGGAGKDTQYF. The CDR3 DNA sequence: TGTGCCAGCAGCTTAGGCCTAGGGGGGGCCGGGAAAGATACGCAGTATTTT.

The chain uses TRBV5-1 and TRBJ1-1; D ambiguous. The CDR3 extends over 11 amino acids. Germline lookup yields CDR1 SGHRS and CDR2 YFSETQ. V shed 4 bases and J shed 14 bases, with 15 bases lying between them. CDR3 nucleotide sequence: TGCGCCAGCAGCCCCGGATCCGTCGTCTTCTTT. It is translated as CASSPGSVVFF.

The chain couples TRBV30 to TRBJ1-2; 9 nucleotides agree with TRBD1. Germline V gene sequence: CDR1 GTSNPN, CDR2 SVGIG (reference sequence). CDR3 length equals 12 residues. V gave up 8 bases and J gave up 8 bases; unmatched junction bases: 9. The chain's CDR3 is CATDPDRGGYTF. The DNA for the CDR3 is TGTGCCACCGACCCCGACAGGGGGGGCTACACCTTC.

CDR3 bases: TGCGCCAGCAGCTTGGTCGGCGGAAACACCATATATTTT. Its protein is CASSLVGGNTIYF. V is TRBV5-1 and J is TRBJ1-3; D is uncertain. The germline CDR1 and CDR2 sequences are SGHRS and YFSETQ. CDR3 size: 13 residues. V was trimmed by 0 bases and J by 4 bases, leaving 5 bases between them.

Note on this clone: One end of the junction fails to match germline, which may point to a read error. The chain's CDR3 is CASSQRTGSFNEQFF. CDR3 nucleotide sequence: TGCGCCAGCAGCCAACGGACAGGATCCTTCAATGAGCAGTTCTTC. The chain couples TRBV4-1 to TRBJ2-1; the match to TRBD1 covers 7 bases. CDR3 length equals 15 residues. CDR1 MGHRA and CDR2 YSYEKL come from the germline V gene.

CDR3 bases: TGTGCCAGCAGCCAGAGACAAGGGGGAATCTATGGCTACACCTTC. As protein: CASSQRQGGIYGYTF. The chain carries TRBV11-2 and TRBJ1-2; the D gene is possibly TRBD1 (6 bases). Deletions cut 5 bases from V and 4 bases from J, with 17 bases between. The CDR3 sequence is 15 residues long. CDR1 is SGHAT, CDR2 FQNNGV, per germline. Based on the CDR3 plus reference TRBV11-2 and TRBJ1-2, the full variable domain is EAGVAQSPRYKIIEKRQSVAFWCNPISGHATLYWYQQILGQGPKLLIQFQNNGVVDDSQLPKDRFSAERLKGVDSTLKIQPAKLEDSAVYLCASSQRQGGIYGYTFGSGTRLTVV.

The chain has TRBV28 and TRBJ1-5; TRBD1 aligns across 7 bases. The CDR3 is made up of 15 amino acids. V shed 6 bases and J 7 bases; nucleotides not matched to a gene: 12. CDR1 is MDHEN, CDR2 SYDVKM, per germline. The CDR3 nucleotides read TGTGCCAGCAGCCCGACAGGGACCCCAAGCCAGCCCCAGCATTTT. This translates into CASSPTGTPSQPQHF.

This chain links TRBV28 with TRBJ1-1; D possibly corresponds to TRBD1 (6 bases). CDR3 length equals 15 residues. Germline V gene data show CDR1 as MDHEN and CDR2 as SYDVKM. The V and J ends lost 8 bases and 6 bases respectively, with 22 bases between them. This chain's CDR3 is CASLGTGGAGAEAFF. The CDR3 DNA sequence: TGTGCCAGCCTGGGGACGGGGGGCGCAGGAGCTGAAGCTTTCTTT.

The chain recombines TRBV4-2 with TRBJ2-7; TRBD1 matches 11 bases. Unmatched junction bases numbered 11, after V lost 0 bases and J lost 7 bases. The length of the CDR3 is 17 residues. Germline V gene lookup returns CDR1 LGHNA and CDR2 YNFKEQ. In nucleotides, the CDR3 is TGTGCCAGCAGCCAAGACCCAGGAGTTGGGACAGGGGGGGAGCAGTACTTC. Its protein product is CASSQDPGVGTGGEQYF.

The V gene is TRBV7-9, the J gene TRBJ2-3; perhaps TRBD2 as D (5 bases). The CDR3 covers 15 residues. Germline CDR1 and CDR2: SEHNR and FQNEAQ (reference sequence). Trimming stripped 6 bases from V and 0 bases from J, with 13 bases between. CDR3 sequence reads: CASRAVRGSTDTQYF. The CDR3 bases are TGTGCCAGCAGGGCCGTCCGGGGTAGCACAGATACGCAGTATTTT.

This chain links TRBV28 with TRBJ1-2; the match to TRBD1 covers 7 bases. CDR3 length: 18 residues. With V trimmed by 6 bases and J by 4 bases, 20 bases remained unmatched. Germline V gene lookup returns CDR1 MDHEN and CDR2 SYDVKM. CDR3 amino acids: CASSPGNTGAFLIYGYTF. CDR3 sequence (DNA): TGTGCCAGCAGCCCCGGGAATACAGGGGCCTTCCTAATCTATGGCTACACCTTC.

V gene TRBV3-1 (or the pseudogene TRBV3-2) combines with J gene TRBJ2-1; D remains ambiguous. Germline lookup yields CDR1 LGHDT and CDR2 YNNKEL (reference sequence). This CDR3 is built from 12 residues. Trimming shortened V by 0 bases and J by 13 bases, and 10 bases separated the two germline ends. CDR3 amino acids: CASSQDQHPQFF. Here the CDR3 DNA reads TGTGCCAGCAGCCAAGATCAGCATCCACAGTTCTTC.

This chain connects TRBV2 to TRBJ2-7, with 7 bases aligning to TRBD2. Germline V gene sequence: CDR1 SNHLY, CDR2 FYNNEI. CDR3 size: 15 residues. Germline trimming cut 3 bases from V and 4 bases from J; bases unmatched to any gene: 9. CDR3 DNA sequence: TGTGCCAGCAGTGAGGGGGGGGTATACAGGTACGAGCAGTACTTC. Translated, it gives CASSEGGVYRYEQYF.

The gene calls are TRBV29-1 and TRBJ2-2; D is unclear. Trimming took 5 bases from V and 2 from J, leaving 3 bases between them. Germline V gives CDR1 SQVTM, CDR2 ANQGSEA. This CDR3 has 11 amino acids. The CDR3 nucleotides are TGCAGCGTTCGAAACACCGGGGAGCTGTTTTTT. Residues: CSVRNTGELFF.

V usage is TRBV5-6 and J usage is TRBJ2-7; TRBD1 matches 12 bases. V shed 0 bases and J 3 bases; nucleotides not matched to a gene: 4. Germline V CDR1 and CDR2: SGHDT, YYEEEE. This CDR3 is 16 amino acids long. The DNA of the CDR3 is TGTGCCAGCAGCTTGGAGGGACAGGGGGCTCTCTACGAGCAGTACTTC. Residues: CASSLEGQGALYEQYF.

This chain uses TRBV5-4 with TRBJ2-1; 9 nucleotides agree with TRBD2. The CDR3 has 18 amino acids. Germline lookup yields CDR1 SGHNT and CDR2 YYREEE (reference sequence). The V segment lost 5 bases and the J segment 0 bases; nucleotides outside the gene matches: 12. The CDR3 loop reads CASRTGLAATNSYNEQFF. The CDR3 coding sequence is TGTGCCAGCAGGACGGGACTAGCTGCTACAAACTCCTACAATGAGCAGTTCTTC.

The chain uses TRBV28 and TRBJ1-2; no definite D call. The V gene lost 2 bases and the J gene lost 8 bases, with 15 bases spanning the gap. There are 14 residues in the CDR3. CDR1 and CDR2 (germline): MDHEN, SYDVKM. Here the CDR3 reads CASSLGDFSEGYTF. CDR3 sequence (DNA): TGTGCCAGCAGTTTAGGGGATTTCTCAGAGGGCTACACCTTC.

The J gene is TRBJ1-1, the V gene TRBV11-3; D unclear. The length of the CDR3 is 12 residues. Germline V CDR1 and CDR2: SGHNT, YENEEA. The V end was cut by 5 bases, the J end by 4 bases, with 8 bases between. CDR3 residues: CASSDKGTEAFF. CDR3 sequence (DNA): TGTGCCAGCAGCGATAAAGGCACTGAAGCTTTCTTT.